This T cell receptor beta chain was observed in a study of identical twins. Study-level findings and limits: The study found weaker excess twin sharing in beta out-of-frame sequences.

Healthy Caucasians were all of the donors. Trimming took off 5 bases at V and 5 bases at J, with 12 bases between the two ends. This CDR3 has 13 residues. Template switching added a universal primer site, and cDNA bore unique molecular identifiers. TCRdb passed the 5' RACE reads through MiXCR, listing each CDR3 protein once. The sample comprises approximately 630,000 distinct CDR3 sequences, around 7.5% of which are singletons, and over 1.5% rests with the top ten. With respect to this clonotype: Its specificity is unknown.

These sequences were also reported in another study, on yellow fever vaccine responses in identical twins. Per that study: Reported findings indicate that twins' vaccine T cell responses seemed partially convergent, partially personalized.

This sequence originates from a woman aged 18-29 years in good health. Sequenced sample: PBMCs. The chain joins TRBV12-3 or TRBV12-4 to TRBJ2-5; the D gene is possibly TRBD1 (6 bases). In nucleotides, the CDR3 is TGTGCCAGCAGTCGCAGGGGTGAGGAGACCCAGTACTTC. It yields the protein CASSRRGEETQYF.